A single sample gave rise to the 21 T cell receptor beta chains below, sequenced in a study of blood T cell repertoires in COVID-19. Libraries were prepared by immunoSEQ multiplex PCR; TCRdb keeps only in-frame clonotypes and omits some of them. The top ten clones hold about 3% of a sample with 210,000 or so clones, 78% of them seen once. The sample was peripheral blood. Source of these receptors: a woman of 80 years or more with active or convalescent COVID-19.

The chain carries TRBV7-8 and TRBJ1-2; 7 bases are a match to TRBD1. The V gene end was trimmed by 2 bases and the J gene end by 10 bases; junction bases not matched to a gene: 10. Germline CDR1 reads SGHVS; CDR2 reads FQNEAQ. The CDR3 extends over 14 amino acids. The chain's CDR3 is CASSLREGARSYTF. The CDR3 coding sequence is TGTGCCAGCAGCTTAAGAGAGGGGGCGAGATCCTACACCTTC.

V and J are TRBV5-5 and TRBJ2-3; TRBD2 matches at 8 bases. CDR3 length equals 18 residues. After removal of 3 bases from V and 0 bases from J, the junction contained 12 bases not matched to a gene. Per the germline V gene, CDR1 is SGHKS and CDR2 is YYEKEE (reference sequence). As DNA, the CDR3 is TGTGCCAGCAGCTCCCCCGCCGGCGGGGGGCCTAGCACAGATACGCAGTATTTT. Its protein product is CASSSPAGGGPSTDTQYF.

The V and J genes are TRBV28 and TRBJ1-2; D ambiguous. The germline V gene encodes CDR1 MDHEN and CDR2 SYDVKM. Trimming pared 2 bases from V and 4 bases from J, leaving 14 bases between. There are 15 residues in the CDR3. The CDR3 protein is CASSLSPPTIYGYTF. CDR3 DNA: TGTGCCAGCAGTTTAAGTCCCCCGACAATCTATGGCTACACCTTC.

This clone was detected only once. The rearrangement links TRBV24-1 to TRBJ2-7; the match to TRBD1 covers 7 bases. J gave up 13 bases and V 3 bases, and 8 bases lay outside the gene matches. The germline V gene has CDR1 KGHDR and CDR2 SFDVKD. The CDR3 length is 12 residues. The CDR3 coding sequence is TGTGCCACCAGTGATCCGGGACAGCATCTTTACTTC. It specifies CATSDPGQHLYF.

This clone was seen a single time. Other DNA sequences of this sample code for an identical CDR3. V usage is TRBV19 and J usage is TRBJ1-5, with D hard to call. Germline CDR1 and CDR2: LNHDA and SQIVND (reference sequence). CDR3 length: 15 residues. Trimming left V 2 bases short and J 0 bases short, with 8 bases between. Here the CDR3 reads CASSIRGNSNQPQHF. The CDR3 DNA follows: TGTGCCAGTAGTATACGAGGGAATAGCAATCAGCCCCAGCATTTT.

This clone occurred once. The V and J genes are TRBV27 and TRBJ2-1; TRBD2 is a possible D gene (6 bases). This CDR3 is 16 amino acids long. Per germline, CDR1 MNHEY and CDR2 SMNVEV (reference sequence). Trimming left V 2 bases short and J 0 bases short, with 11 bases between. The CDR3, as DNA: TGTGCCAGCAGTTTAACACTAGCAAACTCCTACAATGAGCAGTTCTTC. This translates into CASSLTLANSYNEQFF.

This clone was detected only once. The chain links TRBV4-3 to TRBJ2-1, with D maybe TRBD2 (6 bases). Trimming removed 0 bases from V and 6 bases from J, with 12 bases in between. From germline, CDR1 is LGHNA and CDR2 YSLEER. The CDR3 consists of 15 residues. The CDR3 here is CASSQEEGLGNEQFF. CDR3 DNA: TGCGCCAGCAGCCAAGAGGAGGGATTGGGCAATGAGCAGTTCTTC.

The chain links TRBV3-1 (or the pseudogene TRBV3-2) to TRBJ2-7; D not resolved. Trimming cost V 1 base and J 0 bases, with 16 bases left between them. Germline V gene sequence: CDR1 LGHDT, CDR2 YNNKEL (reference sequence). This CDR3 is 17 amino acids long. CDR3 sequence: CASSQGSPTVSSYEQYF. In nucleotides, the CDR3 is TGTGCCAGCAGCCAAGGGTCGCCCACCGTCAGCTCCTACGAGCAGTACTTC.

This chain connects TRBV18 to TRBJ2-3; 10 bases agree with TRBD2. CDR3 size: 18 residues. With V trimmed by 3 bases and J by 1 base, 10 bases remained unmatched. The germline V gene encodes CDR1 KGHSH and CDR2 LQKENI. The CDR3 region is CASSPGLAGGIRTDTQYF. CDR3 bases: TGTGCCAGCTCACCCGGCTTAGCGGGGGGCATTCGCACAGATACGCAGTATTTT. The full variable domain, with the rest looked up from reference TRBV18 and TRBJ2-3, is NAGVMQNPRHLVRRRGQEARLRCSPMKGHSHVYWYRQLPEEGLKFMVYLQKENIIDESGMPKERFSAEFPKEGPSILRIQQVVRGDSAAYFCASSPGLAGGIRTDTQYFGPGTRLTVL.

The chain links TRBV5-5 to TRBJ2-6; 11 bases are shared with TRBD1. This CDR3 has 18 residues. The ends lost 4 bases at V and 2 bases at J; junction bases unmatched: 8. Germline CDR1 is SGHKS and CDR2 is YYEKEE (reference sequence). CDR3 nucleotides: TGTGCCAGCAGCCGACCACCGGGACAGGGGGCTGGGGCCAACGTCCTGACTTTC. Translating it yields CASSRPPGQGAGANVLTF. The entire variable domain, with the rest obtained from reference TRBV5-5 and TRBJ2-6, is as follows: DAGVTQSPTHLIKTRGQQVTLRCSPISGHKSVSWYQQVLGQGPQFIFQYYEKEERGRGNFPDRFSARQFPNYSSELNVNALLLGDSALYLCASSRPPGQGAGANVLTFGAGSRLTVL.

The chain recombines TRBV5-1 with TRBJ1-5; no reliable D call. In germline, CDR1 is SGHRS, CDR2 YFSETQ. V was cut by 0 bases and J by 11 bases, with 15 bases left in between. This CDR3 has 14 amino acids. Here the CDR3 DNA reads TGCGCCAGCAGCTTGGCCGGCGAACCTGGAGCCCAGCATTTT. Residues: CASSLAGEPGAQHF.

The CDR3 coding sequence is TGTGCCAGCAGCTTAGTAGCGGGGGAAGAGACCCAGTACTTC. Translated, it gives CASSLVAGEETQYF. The chain recombines TRBV11-2 with TRBJ2-5, with TRBD2 matching 9 bases. The CDR3 spans 14 residues. Germline V gene data show CDR1 as SGHAT and CDR2 as FQNNGV. J was trimmed by 3 bases and V by 1 base; bases with no gene match: 0.

J is TRBJ2-1 and V is TRBV4-2; 7 positions match TRBD1. V dropped 4 bases and J dropped 7; count of bases not matched to a gene: 25. The length of the CDR3 is 20 residues. Germline lookup yields CDR1 LGHNA and CDR2 YNFKEQ. CDR3 sequence: CASSPKASWVPQGTENEQFF. The CDR3 coding sequence is TGTGCCAGCAGCCCTAAGGCCTCCTGGGTGCCACAGGGGACGGAAAATGAGCAGTTCTTC.

V is TRBV5-6 and J is TRBJ1-6, with D possibly TRBD1 on 6 matching bases. From germline, CDR1 is SGHDT and CDR2 YYEEEE. The germline V and J ends were trimmed by 4 bases and 2 bases, with 13 bases remaining between them. This CDR3 comprises 16 residues. CDR3 DNA sequence: TGTGCCAGCAGCCGCGGGGGGGGCACCTATAATTCACCCCTCCACTTT. It codes for CASSRGGGTYNSPLHF.

This chain links TRBV2 with TRBJ2-7, with TRBD1 matching 10 bases. CDR1 is SNHLY and CDR2 is FYNNEI in the germline V gene. The V and J ends lost 5 bases and 5 bases, in that order; junction bases with no gene match: 6. The CDR3 runs 14 residues. The CDR3 here is CASSKGQGIDEQYF. The CDR3 DNA is TGTGCCAGCAGTAAGGGACAGGGGATCGACGAGCAGTACTTC.

V usage is TRBV6-5 and J usage is TRBJ1-2, with no clear D. The CDR3 contains 14 residues. Between the trimmed V and J ends, which lost 7 bases and 4 bases, there was a span of 16 bases. The V gene's germline CDR1 is MNHEY and CDR2 SVGAGI. The CDR3 DNA reads as TGTGCCAGCAACGGGGAAGCATTAGGCTATGGCTACACCTTC. Translated: CASNGEALGYGYTF.

The V gene is TRBV3-1 (or the pseudogene TRBV3-2), the J gene TRBJ1-1, with 11 nucleotides matching TRBD1. The CDR3 spans 16 residues. Germline V gene data show CDR1 as LGHDT and CDR2 as YNNKEL (reference sequence). V was pared by 1 base and J by 5 bases, with 6 bases of the junction left unmatched. The CDR3 coding sequence is TGTGCCAGCAGCCAAGGAGGACAGGGGGCGCGAACTGAAGCTTTCTTT. This gives the protein CASSQGGQGARTEAFF.

This sequence joins TRBV5-1 and TRBJ1-6, with TRBD1 matching over 7 bases. The junction had 11 bases not matched to a gene; V was cut back by 4 bases and J by 7 bases. The CDR3 totals 16 residues. Germline CDR1 is SGHRS and CDR2 is YFSETQ. CDR3 in amino acids: CASSLNRDSSNSPLHF. The CDR3 region has the DNA TGCGCCAGCAGCCTTAACCGGGACAGTAGCAATTCACCCCTCCACTTT.

The chain joins TRBV19 to TRBJ1-6; unclear D gene. This CDR3 has 14 amino acids. Germline CDR1 and CDR2: LNHDA and SQIVND (reference sequence). The V and J ends lost 1 base and 8 bases respectively, with 9 bases between them. CDR3 nucleotide sequence: TGTGCCAGTAGTATAGGGGTAGCGCATTCACCCCTCCACTTT. Encoded protein: CASSIGVAHSPLHF.

The chain employs TRBV5-4 and TRBJ2-7; 9 nucleotides align to TRBD1. Germline V lookup: CDR1 SGHNT, CDR2 YYREEE (reference sequence). The CDR3 loop spans 15 amino acids. Trimming cost V 4 bases and J 3 bases; bases outside gene matches: 8. CDR3 nucleotides: TGTGCCAGCAGCAGGGGGACAGGGCCCTACTACGAGCAGTACTTC. It encodes CASSRGTGPYYEQYF.

The chain links TRBV7-8 to TRBJ2-5; D ambiguous. Germline V gives CDR1 SGHVS, CDR2 FQNEAQ. Trimming left V 3 bases short and J 2 bases short, with 7 bases between. This CDR3 contains 13 residues. CDR3: CASSFSLQETQYF. CDR3 in DNA: TGTGCCAGCAGCTTTAGCCTACAAGAGACCCAGTACTTC. The full variable domain, completed using reference TRBV7-8 and TRBJ2-5, is GAGVSQSPRYKVAKRGQDVALRCDPISGHVSLFWYQQALGQGPEFLTYFQNEAQLDKSGLPSDRFFAERPEGSVSTLKIQRTQQEDSAVYLCASSFSLQETQYFGPGTRLLVL.